This TCR beta chain came from a study of cytomegalovirus exposure and HLA in healthy donors. Study-level findings and limits: The authors later found most CMV-associated TCR beta chains appeared HLA-restricted.

Worth noting for this clone: Its target is unknown.

V was pared by 1 base and J by 7 bases, with 6 bases of the junction left unmatched. Per the germline V gene, CDR1 is SGHTA and CDR2 is FQGNSA. The CDR3 is 16 amino acids. Vbeta (60) and Jbeta (13) primers were used in the PCR. The protocol was immunoSEQ multiplex PCR, while the TCRdb copy is restricted to in-frame clones and leaves out a portion. The sample has about 94,000 clones; approximately 80% are singletons. The sample consisted of PBMCs. The chain links TRBV7-2 to TRBJ2-2; the match to TRBD2 covers 10 bases. This receptor was identified in a human donor in good health. CDR3 nucleotides: TGTGCCAGCAGCTTAGGAGCGGGAGGGCCTGACGGGGAGCTGTTTTTT. Residues: CASSLGAGGPDGELFF.